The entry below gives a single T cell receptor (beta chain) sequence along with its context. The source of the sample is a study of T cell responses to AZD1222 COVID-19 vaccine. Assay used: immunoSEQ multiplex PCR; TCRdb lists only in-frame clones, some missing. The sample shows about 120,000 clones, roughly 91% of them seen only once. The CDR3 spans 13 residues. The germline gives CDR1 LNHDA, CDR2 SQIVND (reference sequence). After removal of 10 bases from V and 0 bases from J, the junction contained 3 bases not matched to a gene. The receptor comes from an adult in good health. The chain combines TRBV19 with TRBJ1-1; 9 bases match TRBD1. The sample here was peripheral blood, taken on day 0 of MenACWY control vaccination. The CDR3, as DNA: TGTGCCACCAGGGACAGGGTGAACACTGAAGCTTTCTTT. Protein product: CATRDRVNTEAFF.